The clone carrying this TCR beta chain was picked up one time. The antigen is not known. TCRdb fed the RT-PCR reads into MiXCR, producing one record per CDR3 protein. The sample includes about 650,000 distinct CDR3 sequences, 15% to 19% of them seen just once. Germline loops: CDR1 SGHAT, CDR2 FQNNGV. Trimming took 5 bases from V and 3 from J; bases not matched to a gene: 7. This CDR3 comprises 15 residues. This sample was taken from a study of response to subunit inactivated influenza vaccine. Overall study findings and caveats: The authors suggested that few new T cells are recruited per seasonal influenza vaccination.

The specimen was PBMCs from blood, collected approximately 12 days after vaccination. V is TRBV11-2 and J is TRBJ2-7, with 10 positions matching TRBD2. This sequence originates from a man between 50 and 59 years old who received an inactivated influenza vaccine. The DNA of the CDR3 is TGTGCCAGCAGCCGCTCAGGACTAGCGGTCTACGAGCAGTACTTC. Protein sequence: CASSRSGLAVYEQYF.